These 31 T cell receptor beta chains were sequenced from one sample in a study of T-cell reconstitution after alpha-beta-depleted transplantation in children. Unique molecular identifiers were used in preparing the TCRbeta library. TCRdb re-analysed the PCR reads in MiXCR, keeping a single row per CDR3 protein. Of approximately 500,000 distinct CDR3 sequences listed, roughly 30% are singletons. Sequences were derived from PBMCs, sampled before TCRalphabeta/CD19-depleted stem cell transplant. The receptor source for this set is a boy in the first two years of life with Wiskott-Aldrich syndrome, due to receive a stem cell transplant.

The V gene is TRBV4-2, the J gene TRBJ2-5; D call uncertain. This CDR3 spans 14 amino acids. CDR1 and CDR2 (germline): LGHNA, YNFKEQ. Trimming removed 1 base from V and 1 base from J, with 7 bases in between. In DNA form, the CDR3 reads TGTGCCAGCAGCCAAGGACCAGTCCAAGAGACCCAGTACTTC. As protein: CASSQGPVQETQYF.

This chain uses TRBV29-1 with TRBJ2-5; 9 bases fit TRBD2. The CDR3 runs to 12 residues. CDR1 SQVTM and CDR2 ANQGSEA come from the germline V gene. V trimming: 7 bases; J trimming: 4 bases; junction bases outside the gene matches: 4. CDR3 amino acids: CSALAGAETQYF. The CDR3 coding sequence is TGCAGCGCCTTAGCGGGAGCAGAGACCCAGTACTTC.

The rearrangement joins TRBV5-1 to TRBJ1-1; weak D call: TRBD1 (6 bases). This CDR3 region has 16 residues. Germline V gene data show CDR1 as SGHRS and CDR2 as YFSETQ. V was cut by 1 base and J by 3 bases, with 16 bases left in between. The CDR3 region has the DNA TGCGCCAGCAGCTTGTCCAGGGGTTGGTATGACACTGAAGCTTTCTTT. This translates into CASSLSRGWYDTEAFF.

This clonotype was picked up a small number of times. J is TRBJ1-1 and V is TRBV20-1, with 7 nucleotides matching TRBD1. The CDR3 length is 14 residues. V shed 5 bases and J 3 bases; nucleotides not matched to a gene: 9. Germline CDR1 and CDR2: DFQATT and SNEGSKA (reference sequence). Here the CDR3 DNA reads TGCAGTGCTCCAGGGGGATGGTTACACACTGAAGCTTTCTTT. This codes for CSAPGGWLHTEAFF.

This clonotype was picked up a small number of times. This chain connects TRBV5-6 to TRBJ2-1; weak D call: TRBD1 (6 bases). The V gene's germline CDR1 is SGHDT and CDR2 YYEEEE. This CDR3 region has 13 residues. V was shortened by 0 bases and J by 12 bases, with 13 bases between the two germline ends. CDR3 DNA sequence: TGTGCCAGCAGCTTGGCCACGGGACACGGGCAGTTCTTC. Protein: CASSLATGHGQFF. Using reference TRBV5-6 and TRBJ2-1 for the parts outside the CDR3, the full variable domain is DAGVTQSPTHLIKTRGQQVTLRCSPKSGHDTVSWYQQALGQGPQFIFQYYEEEERQRGNFPDRFSGHQFPNYSSELNVNALLLGDSALYLCASSLATGHGQFFGPGTRLTVL.

J is TRBJ2-1 and V is TRBV5-1; TRBD2 agrees at 9 bases. After removal of 5 bases from V and 7 bases from J, the junction contained 7 bases not matched to a gene. Germline lookup yields CDR1 SGHRS and CDR2 YFSETQ. The CDR3 has 14 amino acids. This CDR3 reads CASSIAGVVNEQFF. CDR3 DNA: TGCGCCAGCAGTATAGCGGGAGTTGTTAATGAGCAGTTCTTC. Looking up the rest from reference TRBV5-1 and TRBJ2-1 gives the full variable domain: KAGVTQTPRYLIKTRGQQVTLSCSPISGHRSVSWYQQTPGQGLQFLFEYFSETQRNKGNFPGRFSGRQFSNSRSEMNVSTLELGDSALYLCASSIAGVVNEQFFGPGTRLTVL.

This clonotype turned up a few times. This chain links TRBV20-1 with TRBJ2-7; TRBD2 might be the D (6 bases). V gave up 0 bases and J gave up 0 bases, with 12 bases separating them. Germline-derived CDR1 and CDR2 are DFQATT and SNEGSKA (reference sequence). The CDR3 spans 15 residues. CDR3 DNA: TGCAGTGCTAGAGATGTGGGACTGATCTCCTACGAGCAGTACTTC. Residues: CSARDVGLISYEQYF.

The chain couples TRBV11-2 to TRBJ2-1; D is tentatively TRBD1 or TRBD2 (6 bases each). CDR1 and CDR2 from the germline V gene are SGHAT and FQNNGV. This CDR3 has 15 amino acids. V lost 1 base to trimming and J lost 9 bases, with 16 bases between them. In nucleotides, the CDR3 is TGTGCCAGCAGCTTAGCAGAAATAGAGGGGGGTGAGCAGTTCTTC. As protein: CASSLAEIEGGEQFF.

Here the CDR3 reads CASSQGPPYEQYF. In DNA form, the CDR3 reads TGTGCCAGCAGCCAAGGGCCGCCCTACGAGCAGTACTTC. The chain uses TRBV3-1 and TRBJ2-7, with unresolved D. Germline-derived CDR1 and CDR2 are LGHDT and YNNKEL (reference sequence). The CDR3 is 13 amino acids. Trimming stripped 1 base from V and 2 bases from J, with 6 bases between.

The V and J genes are TRBV12-3 or TRBV12-4 and TRBJ2-1; D might be TRBD2 (6 bases). The CDR3 is 16 amino acids. V was shortened by 3 bases and J by 4 bases, with 16 bases between the two germline ends. The CDR3, as DNA: TGTGCCAGCAGTTTTCCCCTAGCGTTTCGATACAATGAGCAGTTCTTC. It encodes CASSFPLAFRYNEQFF.

The chain links TRBV7-2 to TRBJ1-3, with D unclear. The CDR3 sequence is 15 residues long. CDR1 is SGHTA, CDR2 FQGNSA, per germline. V lost 0 bases, J lost 3 bases, and 9 bases lay in between. The CDR3 DNA reads as TGTGCCAGCAGCTTAGCGCCTGGAGGTGGAAACACCATATATTTT. Amino acid sequence: CASSLAPGGGNTIYF.

CDR3 nucleotide sequence: TGTGCCAGCAGTTTTGGGGCTGGGGGCAAAAACATTCAGTACTTC. This translates into CASSFGAGGKNIQYF. This chain joins TRBV27 and TRBJ2-4; TRBD1 or TRBD2 may be the D gene (5 bases each). Looked up from germline, CDR1 is MNHEY and CDR2 is SMNVEV (reference sequence). The CDR3 has 15 amino acids. Trimming pared 3 bases from V and 3 bases from J, leaving 12 bases between.

This clonotype was seen at least ten times. This chain uses TRBV6-1 with TRBJ2-6; possible D gene TRBD1, 7 bases. The CDR3 has 16 residues. V was pared by 5 bases and J by 2 bases, with 13 bases between. From germline, CDR1 is MNHNS and CDR2 SASEGT. CDR3 in amino acids: CASSPQGGTGANVLTF. The DNA for the CDR3 is TGTGCCAGCAGTCCCCAGGGGGGCACTGGGGCCAACGTCCTGACTTTC.

The V call is TRBV24-1, the J call TRBJ1-2, with TRBD1 identical over 8 bases. The germline gives CDR1 KGHDR, CDR2 SFDVKD. The length of the CDR3 is 12 residues. V trimming: 8 bases; J trimming: 8 bases; junction bases outside the gene matches: 6. The chain's CDR3 is CATTRTGLGYTF. The DNA of the CDR3 is TGTGCCACCACCCGGACAGGGCTAGGCTACACCTTC.

Only a few counts were recorded for this clonotype. The V call is TRBV7-9, the J call TRBJ2-2; D is possibly TRBD2 (5 bases). Germline CDR1 SEHNR, CDR2 FQNEAQ (reference sequence). V gave up 1 base and J gave up 8 bases, with 14 bases separating them. The CDR3 loop spans 15 amino acids. This CDR3 is CASSLGNGLDGELFF. The CDR3 bases are TGTGCCAGCAGCTTAGGCAACGGACTGGATGGGGAGCTGTTTTTT.

This clonotype showed up just a few times. The chain combines TRBV27 with TRBJ1-3; tentative D call: TRBD1 (5 bases). CDR1 and CDR2 from the germline V gene are MNHEY and SMNVEV (reference sequence). This CDR3 is built from 14 residues. The germline V and J ends were trimmed by 6 bases and 7 bases, with 16 bases remaining between them. This chain's CDR3 is CASSPCPGANTIYF. The CDR3 nucleotides read TGTGCCAGCAGCCCCTGCCCCGGGGCTAACACCATATATTTT.

This clonotype was counted only a few times. The rearrangement uses TRBV5-1 and TRBJ2-1; TRBD2 matches 9 bases. Germline CDR1 reads SGHRS; CDR2 reads YFSETQ. CDR3 length: 12 residues. V gave up 5 bases and J gave up 10 bases; unmatched junction bases: 4. The CDR3: CASSELAGEQFF. CDR3 DNA: TGCGCCAGCAGTGAACTAGCGGGCGAGCAGTTCTTC.

This chain links TRBV27 with TRBJ2-2, with TRBD1 identical over 8 bases. This CDR3 has 15 residues. J lost 4 bases, V lost 6 bases, and 7 bases had no gene match. Germline values: CDR1 MNHEY, CDR2 SMNVEV (reference sequence). This CDR3 is CASRKDRVGTGELFF. The CDR3 DNA follows: TGTGCCAGCAGAAAGGACAGGGTGGGCACCGGGGAGCTGTTTTTT.

This chain joins TRBV5-1 and TRBJ2-5, with a possible D match to TRBD2 (6 bases). CDR1 is SGHRS and CDR2 is YFSETQ in the germline V gene. V was clipped by 3 bases and J by 5 bases, with 14 bases between them. CDR3 length: 14 residues. CDR3 region: CASSSITSPETQYF. DNA of the CDR3: TGCGCCAGCAGCTCGATAACTAGCCCGGAGACCCAGTACTTC.

This sequence joins TRBV27 and TRBJ2-3, with D maybe TRBD1 (7 bases). The CDR3 runs 14 residues. Germline CDR1 is MNHEY and CDR2 is SMNVEV (reference sequence). Deletions cut 5 bases from V and 6 bases from J, with 15 bases between. CDR3 nucleotides: TGTGCCAGCAGTCCCAGGGGGGAGACCGATACGCAGTATTTT. It encodes CASSPRGETDTQYF.

The rearrangement joins TRBV10-3 to TRBJ1-5; unclear D gene. The CDR3 is 15 residues long. V was cut by 0 bases and J by 3 bases, with 9 bases left in between. In germline, CDR1 is ENHRY, CDR2 SYGVKD. CDR3 nucleotide sequence: TGTGCCATCAGTGAGTCAAGGCGGTTCAATCAGCCCCAGCATTTT. This translates into CAISESRRFNQPQHF.

This sequence joins TRBV20-1 and TRBJ1-1; D unresolved. The CDR3 runs to 14 residues. Germline CDR1 reads DFQATT; CDR2 reads SNEGSKA (reference sequence). The ends were cut back, 4 bases at V and 1 base at J, with 13 bases in the middle. CDR3 DNA: TGCAGTGCTACAGCGGGGTCCGAGAACACTGAAGCTTTCTTT. Translated, it gives CSATAGSENTEAFF.

The chain uses TRBV5-6 and TRBJ2-2; D not resolved. V lost 4 bases to trimming and J lost 8 bases, with 12 bases between them. Looked up from germline, CDR1 is SGHDT and CDR2 is YYEEEE. The CDR3 loop spans 13 amino acids. CDR3 nucleotides: TGTGCCAGCAGCCAGGACGAGTTAGGGGAGCTGTTTTTT. Residues: CASSQDELGELFF.

In this sample, this clonotype turned up a few times. The chain uses TRBV11-1 and TRBJ2-1; 14 bases fit TRBD2. This CDR3 region has 19 residues. Looked up from germline, CDR1 is SGHAT and CDR2 is FQDESV (reference sequence). The junction had 9 bases not matched to a gene; V was cut back by 5 bases and J by 0 bases. CDR3 coding DNA: TGTGCCAGCAGCCCCGGGACTAGCGGGAGCCAAGGCTCCTACAATGAGCAGTTCTTC. Protein sequence: CASSPGTSGSQGSYNEQFF.

The CDR3 DNA is TGTGCCAGCAGCGGGAGGGCCCCCTACAATGAGCAGTTCTTC. It translates to CASSGRAPYNEQFF. This rearrangement joins TRBV2 to TRBJ2-1; 8 bases are shared with TRBD2. The V segment lost 6 bases and the J segment 2 bases; nucleotides outside the gene matches: 3. The CDR3 runs 14 residues. CDR1 is SNHLY, CDR2 FYNNEI, per germline.

This chain links TRBV7-2 with TRBJ2-7, with TRBD2 matching over 7 bases. CDR1 and CDR2 (germline): SGHTA, FQGNSA. V lost 5 bases and J lost 9; bases outside the gene matches: 10. The CDR3 runs 13 residues. CDR3 residues: CASSPGEGGRQYF. The CDR3 DNA reads TGTGCCAGCAGCCCTGGTGAGGGAGGGAGGCAGTACTTC.

This clonotype was seen a few times. The CDR3 protein is CASSTGLAGELFF. The DNA of the CDR3 is TGTGCCAGCAGCACCGGACTAGCCGGGGAGCTGTTTTTT. The V and J genes are TRBV5-8 and TRBJ2-2; 7 bases line up with TRBD2. V was pared by 4 bases and J by 6 bases, with 3 bases of the junction left unmatched. CDR3 size: 13 residues. Germline V gene lookup returns CDR1 SGHTS and CDR2 YDEGEE.

The chain recombines TRBV7-8 with TRBJ2-3, with D tentatively TRBD1 (6 bases). Trimming took off 2 bases at V and 3 bases at J, with 12 bases between the two ends. Germline V gene data show CDR1 as SGHVS and CDR2 as FQNEAQ. CDR3 length: 15 amino acids. The CDR3 bases are TGTGCCAGCAGCTTATTCGGGCAGGGGACAGATACGCAGTATTTT. It yields the protein CASSLFGQGTDTQYF.

The chain couples TRBV12-3 or TRBV12-4 to TRBJ1-2; D is unresolved. The length of the CDR3 is 13 residues. The germline V and J ends were trimmed by 4 bases and 2 bases, with 8 bases remaining between them. The CDR3 nucleotides are TGTGCCAGCAGTTCTACATGGAACTATGGCTACACCTTC. Translated: CASSSTWNYGYTF.

This clonotype was observed a few times. The V gene is TRBV20-1, the J gene TRBJ2-5; 9 bases are shared with TRBD2. Trimming took 6 bases from V and 5 from J; bases not matched to a gene: 7. The CDR3 is made up of 13 amino acids. From germline, CDR1 is DFQATT and CDR2 SNEGSKA (reference sequence). CDR3 amino acids: CSATTSGGETQYF. CDR3 coding DNA: TGCAGTGCCACGACTAGCGGAGGGGAGACCCAGTACTTC.

This clonotype was seen at least ten times. The CDR3 DNA sequence: TGCGCCAGCAGTCTAGCGGGAAGTGCAGATACGCAGTATTTT. It translates to CASSLAGSADTQYF. This chain connects TRBV5-1 to TRBJ2-3; 9 bases match TRBD2. Germline lookup yields CDR1 SGHRS and CDR2 YFSETQ. J was trimmed by 4 bases and V by 5 bases; bases with no gene match: 5. This CDR3 region has 14 residues. The full variable domain, its missing parts supplied by reference TRBV5-1 and TRBJ2-3, is KAGVTQTPRYLIKTRGQQVTLSCSPISGHRSVSWYQQTPGQGLQFLFEYFSETQRNKGNFPGRFSGRQFSNSRSEMNVSTLELGDSALYLCASSLAGSADTQYFGPGTRLTVL.